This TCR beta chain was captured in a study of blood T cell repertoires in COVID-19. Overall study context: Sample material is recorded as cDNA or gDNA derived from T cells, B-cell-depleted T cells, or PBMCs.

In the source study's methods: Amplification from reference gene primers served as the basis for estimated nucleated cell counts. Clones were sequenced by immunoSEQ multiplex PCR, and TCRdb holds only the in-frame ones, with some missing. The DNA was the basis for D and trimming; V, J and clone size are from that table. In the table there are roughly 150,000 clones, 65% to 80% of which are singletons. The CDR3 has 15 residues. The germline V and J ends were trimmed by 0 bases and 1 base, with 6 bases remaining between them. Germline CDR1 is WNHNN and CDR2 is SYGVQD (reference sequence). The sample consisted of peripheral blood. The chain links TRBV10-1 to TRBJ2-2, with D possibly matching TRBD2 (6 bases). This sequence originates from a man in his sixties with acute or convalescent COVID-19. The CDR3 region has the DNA TGCGCCAGCAGTGAGTCGGGGGGGAACACCGGGGAGCTGTTTTTT. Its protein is CASSESGGNTGELFF.